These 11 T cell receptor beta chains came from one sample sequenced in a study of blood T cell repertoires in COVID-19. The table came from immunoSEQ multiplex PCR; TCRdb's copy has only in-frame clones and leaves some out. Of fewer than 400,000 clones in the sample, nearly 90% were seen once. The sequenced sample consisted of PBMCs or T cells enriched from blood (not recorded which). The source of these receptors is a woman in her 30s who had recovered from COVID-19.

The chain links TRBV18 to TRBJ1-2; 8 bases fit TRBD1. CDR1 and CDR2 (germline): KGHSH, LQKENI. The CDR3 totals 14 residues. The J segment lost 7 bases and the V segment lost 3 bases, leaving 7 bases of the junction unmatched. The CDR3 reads CASSPTGAETGYTF. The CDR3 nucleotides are TGTGCCAGCTCACCGACAGGGGCGGAGACTGGCTACACCTTC.

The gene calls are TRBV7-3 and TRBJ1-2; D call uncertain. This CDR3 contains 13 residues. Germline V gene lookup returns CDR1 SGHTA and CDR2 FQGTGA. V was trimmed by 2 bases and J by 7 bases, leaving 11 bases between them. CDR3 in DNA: TGTGCCAGCAGCTTATCGAGTCGAACTGGCTACACCTTC. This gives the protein CASSLSSRTGYTF.

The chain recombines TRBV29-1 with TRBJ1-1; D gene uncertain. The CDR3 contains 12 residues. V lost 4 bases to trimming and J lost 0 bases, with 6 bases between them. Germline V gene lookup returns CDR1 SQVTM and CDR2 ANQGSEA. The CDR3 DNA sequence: TGCAGCGTTGGAGGGTTGAACACTGAAGCTTTCTTT. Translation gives CSVGGLNTEAFF.

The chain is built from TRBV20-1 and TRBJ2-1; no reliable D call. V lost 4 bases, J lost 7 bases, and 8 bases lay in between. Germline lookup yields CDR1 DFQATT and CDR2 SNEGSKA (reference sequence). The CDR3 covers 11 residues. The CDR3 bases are TGCAGTGCTACCCCCAGGAATGAGCAGTTCTTC. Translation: CSATPRNEQFF.

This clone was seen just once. CDR3 protein: CASSPSVISANYGYTF. For the CDR3, the DNA is TGTGCCAGCTCACCATCAGTAATATCAGCTAACTATGGCTACACCTTC. V gene TRBV18 combines with J gene TRBJ1-2; D is uncertain. Trimming pared 2 bases from V and 0 bases from J, leaving 13 bases between. This CDR3 spans 16 amino acids. Germline CDR1 KGHSH, CDR2 LQKENI.

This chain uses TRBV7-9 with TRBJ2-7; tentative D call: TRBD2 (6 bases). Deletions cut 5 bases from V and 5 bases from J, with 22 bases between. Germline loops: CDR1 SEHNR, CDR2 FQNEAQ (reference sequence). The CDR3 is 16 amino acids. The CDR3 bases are TGTGCCAGCAGCCAGGGTATAGCGGCACGGTGGAACGAGCAGTACTTC. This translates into CASSQGIAARWNEQYF.

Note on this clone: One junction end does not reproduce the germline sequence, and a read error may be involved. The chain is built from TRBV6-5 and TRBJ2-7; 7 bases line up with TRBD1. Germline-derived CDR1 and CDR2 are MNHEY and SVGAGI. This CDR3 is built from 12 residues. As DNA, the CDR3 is TGTGCCAGCAGTTACTCCGGGACAGTAATGCACTTC. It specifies CASSYSGTVMHF.

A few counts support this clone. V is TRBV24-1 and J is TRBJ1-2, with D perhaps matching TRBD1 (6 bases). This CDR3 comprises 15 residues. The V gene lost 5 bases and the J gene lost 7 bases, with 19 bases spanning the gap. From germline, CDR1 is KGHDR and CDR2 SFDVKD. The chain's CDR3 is CATSVGETGLFGYTF. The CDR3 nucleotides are TGTGCCACCAGTGTTGGAGAGACAGGTTTGTTTGGCTACACCTTC.

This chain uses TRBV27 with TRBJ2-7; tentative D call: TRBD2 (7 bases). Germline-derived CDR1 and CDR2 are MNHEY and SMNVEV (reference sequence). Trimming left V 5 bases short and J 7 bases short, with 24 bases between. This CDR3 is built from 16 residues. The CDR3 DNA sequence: TGTGCCAGCAGTCCCTCCGGGGGAGGGGGGTTGGGGGAGCAGTACTTC. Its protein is CASSPSGGGGLGEQYF.

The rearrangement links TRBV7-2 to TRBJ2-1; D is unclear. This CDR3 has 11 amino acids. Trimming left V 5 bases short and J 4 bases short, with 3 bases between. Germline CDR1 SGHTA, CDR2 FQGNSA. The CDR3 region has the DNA TGTGCCAGCAGCCCATACAATGAGCAGTTCTTC. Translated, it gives CASSPYNEQFF.

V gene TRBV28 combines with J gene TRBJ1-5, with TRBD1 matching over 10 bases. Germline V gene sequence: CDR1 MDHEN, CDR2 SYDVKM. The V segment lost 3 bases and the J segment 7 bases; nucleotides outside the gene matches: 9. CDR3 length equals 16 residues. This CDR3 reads CASSFSRTGGGQPQHF. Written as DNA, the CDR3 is TGTGCCAGCAGTTTTTCTCGGACAGGGGGTGGGCAGCCCCAGCATTTT.